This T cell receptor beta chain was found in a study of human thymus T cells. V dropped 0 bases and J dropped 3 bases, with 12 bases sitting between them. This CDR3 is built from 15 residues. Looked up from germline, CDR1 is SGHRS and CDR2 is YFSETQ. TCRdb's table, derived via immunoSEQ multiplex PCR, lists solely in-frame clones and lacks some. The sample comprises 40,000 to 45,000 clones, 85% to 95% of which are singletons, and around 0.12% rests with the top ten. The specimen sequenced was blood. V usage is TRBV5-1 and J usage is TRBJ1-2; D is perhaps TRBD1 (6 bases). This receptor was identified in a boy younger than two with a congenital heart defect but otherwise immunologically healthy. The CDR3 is CASSLDREEDYGYTF. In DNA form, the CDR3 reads TGCGCCAGCAGCTTGGACAGGGAGGAGGACTATGGCTACACCTTC.